Included here is one TCR beta chain sequence, with context. Antigen: not known. These data come from a study of blood T cells in healthy people across ages. Study summary: Template switching caught about one barcoded beta molecule for each two T cells. Study-wide findings and caveats: Since the PBMCs were unsorted, naive and antigen-experienced cells could not be conclusively compared.

Per the germline V gene, CDR1 is MNHEY and CDR2 is SVGAGI. The CDR3 has 11 amino acids. At least 6 micrograms of total RNA were extracted per sample. The authors ran a second PCR of roughly 6 to 12 cycles using a sample-barcoded 5' primer and a J-beta primer mix. Tags on each cDNA molecule came from a template-switch adaptor with 12 random nucleotides. MiXCR, run by TCRdb on the 5' RACE reads, gives a single entry per CDR3 protein. The top ten clones hold more than 2% of a sample with 1.5 million to 2 million distinct CDR3 sequences, about 49% of them seen once. This rearrangement joins TRBV6-5 to TRBJ2-7, with D possibly matching TRBD1 (6 bases). The DNA end is a closer match to TRBJ2-5, so the J assignment may be wrong. The receptor was derived from a woman between 35 and 50 years old in good health. Sequenced sample: blood. The CDR3 loop is CASGQGQTQYF. CDR3 nucleotides: TGTGCCAGCGGCCAGGGGCAGACCCAGTACTTC.